These 31 T cell receptor beta chains were all obtained from the same sample, sequenced in a study of PD-L1 blockade in urothelial cancer. Produced via immunoSEQ multiplex PCR; TCRdb's table is partial and in-frame only. The sample holds more than 65,000 clones, around 90% seen once. The source material was PBMCs, sampled around atezolizumab (anti-PD-L1) treatment. These receptors came from a woman between 70 and 85 years old with urothelial cancer.

The V call is TRBV7-8, the J call TRBJ2-3, with 9 bases identical to TRBD1. V shed 1 base, J shed 8 bases, and the junction held 10 bases outside the gene matches. The CDR3 spans 16 residues. Germline V gene lookup returns CDR1 SGHVS and CDR2 FQNEAQ. CDR3 protein: CASSLERTGARGTQYF. As DNA, the CDR3 is TGTGCCAGCAGCTTAGAGCGGACAGGGGCCCGAGGTACGCAGTATTTT.

In this sample, this clone turned up once. The J gene is TRBJ1-5, the V gene TRBV27; perhaps TRBD1 as D (6 bases). V lost 6 bases and J 3 bases, leaving 12 bases between the germline ends. Germline V gene lookup returns CDR1 MNHEY and CDR2 SMNVEV (reference sequence). This CDR3 is built from 14 residues. CDR3 sequence (DNA): TGTGCCAGCAGCTATACAGGGCCCAATCAGCCCCAGCATTTT. Translated, it gives CASSYTGPNQPQHF.

This chain links TRBV28 with TRBJ1-5, with 8 bases that match TRBD1. Per the germline V gene, CDR1 is MDHEN and CDR2 is SYDVKM. This CDR3 contains 14 residues. The J segment lost 3 bases and the V segment lost 4 bases, leaving 2 bases of the junction unmatched. The chain's CDR3 is CASSSGQANQPQHF. Here the CDR3 DNA reads TGTGCCAGCAGTTCGGGACAGGCCAATCAGCCCCAGCATTTT.

This chain uses TRBV7-9 with TRBJ2-7; TRBD1 aligns across 7 bases. Germline V CDR1 and CDR2: SEHNR, FQNEAQ (reference sequence). Trimming at V came to 5 bases and at J to 3 bases, leaving 7 bases not matched to a gene. This CDR3 region has 14 residues. As DNA, the CDR3 is TGTGCCAGCAGCCTCTTCTCAGGGGGCTACGAGCAGTACTTC. It specifies CASSLFSGGYEQYF.

This clone showed up just once. J is TRBJ1-1 and V is TRBV28; D perhaps matches TRBD1 (5 bases). The CDR3 length is 15 residues. The germline V gene encodes CDR1 MDHEN and CDR2 SYDVKM. V lost 5 bases to trimming and J lost 11 bases, with 24 bases between them. The CDR3 DNA sequence: TGTGCCAGCAGTACACCGCCTAGGGCAGGGTTTCAGGCTTTCTTT. Its translation is CASSTPPRAGFQAFF.

V gene TRBV6-5 combines with J gene TRBJ2-7, with 8 bases aligning to TRBD2. V gave up 2 bases and J gave up 0 bases; unmatched junction bases: 3. There are 15 residues in the CDR3. The germline CDR1 and CDR2 sequences are MNHEY and SVGAGI. CDR3 loop: CASSYAGTSSYEQYF. CDR3 bases: TGTGCCAGCAGTTACGCCGGGACTAGCTCCTACGAGCAGTACTTC.

This chain connects TRBV28 to TRBJ2-7, with 10 bases matching TRBD1. Germline V lookup: CDR1 MDHEN, CDR2 SYDVKM. The CDR3 runs to 15 residues. The J segment lost 6 bases and the V segment lost 4 bases, leaving 9 bases of the junction unmatched. DNA of the CDR3: TGTGCCAGCAGTTCCCCCGGGACAGGGGACAGCGAGCAGTACTTC. Translating it yields CASSSPGTGDSEQYF.

This clone was found once. V and J are TRBV30 and TRBJ2-2; 8 nucleotides align to TRBD1. This CDR3 is 13 amino acids long. Germline V gene data show CDR1 as GTSNPN and CDR2 as SVGIG (reference sequence). V shed 5 bases and J 7 bases; nucleotides not matched to a gene: 6. The CDR3 region is CAWGGQGVGELFF. The CDR3 DNA reads as TGTGCCTGGGGAGGACAGGGAGTCGGGGAGCTGTTTTTT.

J is TRBJ2-7 and V is TRBV6-1; a possible D gene is TRBD2 (6 bases). Germline loops: CDR1 MNHNS, CDR2 SASEGT. The CDR3 contains 16 residues. Trimming left V 4 bases short and J 3 bases short, with 19 bases between. The CDR3 protein is CASSVSGYMGGYEQYF. In DNA, the CDR3 is TGTGCCAGCAGTGTTTCAGGTTACATGGGAGGCTACGAGCAGTACTTC.

The table lists this clone with a few counts. The chain combines TRBV6-1 with TRBJ1-3; 8 bases are shared with TRBD1. The CDR3 covers 13 residues. Trimming at V came to 8 bases and at J to 3 bases, leaving 3 bases not matched to a gene. Per germline, CDR1 MNHNS and CDR2 SASEGT. The CDR3 loop reads CASQDRDGNTIYF. As DNA, the CDR3 is TGTGCCAGCCAGGACAGGGATGGAAACACCATATATTTT.

The V call is TRBV14, the J call TRBJ1-2; D is perhaps TRBD1 (6 bases). Germline V CDR1 and CDR2: SGHDN, FVKESK. Trimming pared 0 bases from V and 7 bases from J, leaving 12 bases between. The CDR3 is 14 amino acids. CDR3 amino acids: CASSQEGTYRGYTF. The DNA for the CDR3 is TGTGCCAGCAGCCAAGAGGGGACATACCGTGGCTACACCTTC.

This clone was recorded a few times. The chain links TRBV7-2 to TRBJ1-1, with 10 positions matching TRBD1. Germline assignment: CDR1 SGHTA and CDR2 FQGNSA. The CDR3 sequence is 15 residues long. V was pared by 6 bases and J by 4 bases, with 8 bases of the junction left unmatched. CDR3 region: CASRGSRTGGTEAFF. As DNA, the CDR3 is TGTGCCAGCAGGGGATCAAGGACAGGGGGCACTGAAGCTTTCTTT.

V usage is TRBV7-8 and J usage is TRBJ2-3; D is perhaps TRBD1 (5 bases). Trimming shortened V by 5 bases and J by 5 bases, and 14 bases separated the two germline ends. CDR1 and CDR2 (germline): SGHVS, FQNEAQ. The CDR3 sequence is 14 residues long. The CDR3 bases are TGTGCCAGCAGCCCTATTGGGGCCGTAGATACGCAGTATTTT. Amino acid sequence: CASSPIGAVDTQYF. The variable domain in full, completed from reference TRBV7-8 and TRBJ2-3, reads GAGVSQSPRYKVAKRGQDVALRCDPISGHVSLFWYQQALGQGPEFLTYFQNEAQLDKSGLPSDRFFAERPEGSVSTLKIQRTQQEDSAVYLCASSPIGAVDTQYFGPGTRLTVL.

The CDR3 is CASSQDRTGGYEQYF. CDR3 nucleotides: TGCGCCAGCAGCCAAGATCGGACAGGGGGCTACGAGCAGTACTTC. The V and J genes are TRBV4-1 and TRBJ2-7, with 10 bases fitting TRBD1. The CDR3 runs 15 residues. Trimming took 0 bases from V and 3 from J; bases not matched to a gene: 2. The germline V gene encodes CDR1 MGHRA and CDR2 YSYEKL.

This clone has a single count. CDR3 nucleotide sequence: TGTGCCAGCAGCCTCTACAGGGGGAACACCGGGGAGCTGTTTTTT. It specifies CASSLYRGNTGELFF. The J gene is TRBJ2-2, the V gene TRBV5-5; 7 positions match TRBD1. With 4 bases clipped from V and 1 base from J, the junction kept 4 bases outside the gene matches. The CDR3 runs to 15 residues. Germline lookup yields CDR1 SGHKS and CDR2 YYEKEE (reference sequence).

This chain connects TRBV7-9 to TRBJ1-3, with D possibly TRBD1 on 6 matching bases. Germline V gene sequence: CDR1 SEHNR, CDR2 FQNEAQ (reference sequence). The CDR3 is 15 amino acids. The germline V and J ends were trimmed by 5 bases and 3 bases, with 14 bases remaining between them. This CDR3 reads CASSPGGRSGNTIYF. CDR3 coding DNA: TGTGCCAGCAGCCCCGGGGGGCGAAGTGGAAACACCATATATTTT.

The chain combines TRBV18 with TRBJ2-1; TRBD1 matches at 11 bases. Germline V gives CDR1 KGHSH, CDR2 LQKENI. Germline trimming cut 3 bases from V and 3 bases from J; bases unmatched to any gene: 7. This CDR3 has 17 residues. The CDR3 protein is CASSPPPGQGVYNEQFF. For the CDR3, the DNA is TGTGCCAGCTCACCCCCGCCGGGACAGGGGGTCTACAATGAGCAGTTCTTC.

J is TRBJ2-3 and V is TRBV13; TRBD1 matches 7 bases. The CDR3 runs to 15 residues. With V trimmed by 5 bases and J by 5 bases, 10 bases remained unmatched. The germline V gene encodes CDR1 PRHDT and CDR2 FYEKMQ (reference sequence). The chain's CDR3 is CASSGNRGTGDTQYF. In DNA form, the CDR3 reads TGTGCCAGCAGCGGCAACAGGGGAACCGGAGATACGCAGTATTTT.

The rearrangement links TRBV18 to TRBJ1-1; D is unclear. The germline V and J ends were trimmed by 2 bases and 0 bases, with 4 bases remaining between them. The CDR3 length is 13 residues. Germline CDR1 is KGHSH and CDR2 is LQKENI. CDR3 loop: CASSPDMNTEAFF. CDR3 nucleotides: TGTGCCAGCTCACCAGACATGAACACTGAAGCTTTCTTT.

This rearrangement joins TRBV18 to TRBJ1-1; D is uncertain. Germline CDR1 is KGHSH and CDR2 is LQKENI. The CDR3 is made up of 14 amino acids. The ends were cut back, 3 bases at V and 1 base at J, with 9 bases in the middle. CDR3 bases: TGTGCCAGCTCACCCTCGGTCGGGAACACTGAAGCTTTCTTT. This codes for CASSPSVGNTEAFF.

The CDR3 loop is CASRRGQGETQYF. In DNA, the CDR3 is TGTGCCAGCAGGAGGGGACAGGGTGAGACCCAGTACTTC. The chain uses TRBV6-5 and TRBJ2-5, with 9 bases lining up with TRBD1. Germline assignment: CDR1 MNHEY and CDR2 SVGAGI. The length of the CDR3 is 13 residues. V lost 6 bases, J lost 5 bases, and 4 bases stayed unmatched.

The chain combines TRBV5-1 with TRBJ2-7; 11 bases line up with TRBD1. V shed 4 bases, J shed 3 bases, and the junction held 9 bases outside the gene matches. Germline V gene sequence: CDR1 SGHRS, CDR2 YFSETQ. This CDR3 has 16 residues. CDR3 loop: CASSATPGTGGYEQYF. CDR3 DNA sequence: TGCGCCAGCAGCGCAACGCCCGGGACAGGGGGCTACGAGCAGTACTTC.

The chain has TRBV5-4 and TRBJ1-2; the match to TRBD1 covers 10 bases. CDR1 and CDR2 (germline): SGHNT, YYREEE (reference sequence). With V trimmed by 1 base and J by 8 bases, 5 bases remained unmatched. CDR3 length equals 14 residues. CDR3 residues: CASSLRDRGYGYTF. CDR3 DNA: TGTGCCAGCAGCTTGCGGGACAGGGGTTACGGCTACACCTTC. Supplemented by reference TRBV5-4 and TRBJ1-2, the full variable domain reads ETGVTQSPTHLIKTRGQQVTLRCSSQSGHNTVSWYQQALGQGPQFIFQYYREEENGRGNFPPRFSGLQFPNYSSELNVNALELDDSALYLCASSLRDRGYGYTFGSGTRLTVV.

This clone showed up just once. CDR3 in DNA: TGTGCCAGCAGCCCCGCCCTAGACTATGGCAATCAGCCCCAGCATTTT. It is translated as CASSPALDYGNQPQHF. The chain employs TRBV2 and TRBJ1-5, with D uncertain. The germline CDR1 and CDR2 sequences are SNHLY and FYNNEI. This CDR3 has 16 residues. Trimming took off 6 bases at V and 2 bases at J, with 17 bases between the two ends. Drawing the rest from reference TRBV2 and TRBJ1-5, the complete variable domain is EPEVTQTPSHQVTQMGQEVILRCVPISNHLYFYWYRQILGQKVEFLVSFYNNEISEKSEIFDDQFSVERPDGSNFTLKIRSTKLEDSAMYFCASSPALDYGNQPQHFGDGTRLSIL.

Ten or more counts support this clone. The chain has TRBV4-1 and TRBJ2-7; TRBD1 matches at 8 bases. The germline V gene encodes CDR1 MGHRA and CDR2 YSYEKL. This CDR3 has 14 residues. Trimming removed 2 bases from V and 3 bases from J; junction bases left unmatched: 3. Here the CDR3 reads CASSQLDRDYEQYF. The CDR3 nucleotides read TGCGCCAGCAGCCAATTGGACAGGGACTACGAGCAGTACTTC.

About this clone: Other DNA sequences in the sample encode the same CDR3. The chain uses TRBV6-1 and TRBJ1-5, with TRBD1 as a possible D gene (5 bases). Germline V gene lookup returns CDR1 MNHNS and CDR2 SASEGT. V was shortened by 0 bases and J by 2 bases, with 11 bases between the two germline ends. The CDR3 extends over 16 amino acids. CDR3 coding DNA: TGTGCCAGCAGTGAAGCGGGCAGGGATGGCAATCAGCCCCAGCATTTT. Translated: CASSEAGRDGNQPQHF.

The chain joins TRBV18 to TRBJ2-5; D unresolved. Germline CDR1 is KGHSH and CDR2 is LQKENI. V gave up 0 bases and J gave up 4 bases, with 18 bases separating them. This CDR3 spans 17 amino acids. CDR3 DNA: TGTGCCAGCTCACCACCGGTCTTTACGAGACAAGCAGAGACCCAGTACTTC. Amino acids: CASSPPVFTRQAETQYF.

The chain uses TRBV11-2 and TRBJ1-6; unclear D gene. The V end lost 3 bases, the J end lost 0 bases, and 3 bases lay between the germline ends. Germline-derived CDR1 and CDR2 are SGHAT and FQNNGV. The CDR3 is 14 residues long. CDR3 coding DNA: TGTGCCAGCAGCTTTCGCTCCTATAATTCACCCCTCCACTTT. Its translation is CASSFRSYNSPLHF.

Of note for this clone: Relative to the germline gene, one junction end is altered; a read error may explain this. The V gene is TRBV20-1, the J gene TRBJ1-6, with TRBD1 matching over 7 bases. CDR3 length equals 11 residues. Germline V lookup: CDR1 DFQATT, CDR2 SNEGSKA (reference sequence). The DNA for the CDR3 is TGCAGTGCCACCCCGGACAGGAGAAAGCTTTTT. Its translation: CSATPDRRKLF.

The chain has TRBV7-8 and TRBJ1-3; 9 bases are shared with TRBD1. The germline CDR1 and CDR2 sequences are SGHVS and FQNEAQ. There are 15 residues in the CDR3. After removal of 2 bases from V and 4 bases from J, the junction contained 3 bases not matched to a gene. CDR3 residues: CASSLNDRGGNTIYF. The CDR3 nucleotides are TGTGCCAGCAGCTTAAACGACAGGGGGGGAAACACCATATATTTT.

The CDR3 spells CASSEAPGNQPQHF. CDR3 sequence (DNA): TGTGCCAGCAGTGAAGCCCCAGGGAACCAGCCCCAGCATTTT. V usage is TRBV6-1 and J usage is TRBJ1-5; D might be TRBD1 (5 bases). The V end was cut by 0 bases, the J end by 7 bases, with 10 bases between. CDR3 length: 14 residues. CDR1 is MNHNS and CDR2 is SASEGT in the germline V gene.